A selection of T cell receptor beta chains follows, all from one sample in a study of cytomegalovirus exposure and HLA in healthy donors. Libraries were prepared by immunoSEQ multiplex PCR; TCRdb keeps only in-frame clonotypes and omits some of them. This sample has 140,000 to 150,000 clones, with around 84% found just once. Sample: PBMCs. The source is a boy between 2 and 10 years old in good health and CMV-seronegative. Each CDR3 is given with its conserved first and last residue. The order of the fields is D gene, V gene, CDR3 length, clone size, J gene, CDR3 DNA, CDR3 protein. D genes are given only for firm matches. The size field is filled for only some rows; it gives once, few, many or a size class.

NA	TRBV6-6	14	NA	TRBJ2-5	TGTGCCAGCAGTTTGAGCGGTTGGGATGAGACCCAGTACTTC	CASSLSGWDETQYF
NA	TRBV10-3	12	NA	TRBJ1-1	TGTGCCATCAGTGTAAGAGACACTGAAGCTTTCTTT	CAISVRDTEAFF
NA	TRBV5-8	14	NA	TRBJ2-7	TGTGCCAGCAGCTTGAAACTAGCCCTCTACGAGCAGTACTTC	CASSLKLALYEQYF
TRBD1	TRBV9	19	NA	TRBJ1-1	TGTGCCAGCAGCTCTCGACTATTTCCCCCGGGACAGGGAAGGACTGAAGCTTTCTTT	CASSSRLFPPGQGRTEAFF
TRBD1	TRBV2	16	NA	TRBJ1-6	TGTGCCAGCAGCGGACAGGGGGACACCTATAATTCACCCCTCCACTTT	CASSGQGDTYNSPLHF
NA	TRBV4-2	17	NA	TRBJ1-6	TGTGCCAGCAGCCAAGAGGACCCATTCCAGGGGATCTCACCCCTCCACTTT	CASSQEDPFQGISPLHF
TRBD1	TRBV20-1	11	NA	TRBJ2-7	TGCAGTGCGCAGGGGGCGGACGAGCAGTACTTC	CSAQGADEQYF
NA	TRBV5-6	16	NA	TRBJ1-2	TGTGCCAGCAGCGGCCTTGCGGGGGCGAGTCCCTATGGCTACACCTTC	CASSGLAGASPYGYTF
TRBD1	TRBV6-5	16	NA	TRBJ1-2	TGTGCCAGCAGTTATCGGCCGGATGGACAGGCTAACGGCTACACCTTC	CASSYRPDGQANGYTF
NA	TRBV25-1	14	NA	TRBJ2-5	TGTGCCAGCAGTGAAGCACAGGGAAGCGAGACCCAGTACTTC	CASSEAQGSETQYF
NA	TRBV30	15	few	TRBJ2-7	TGTGCCTGGAGCCCCGGCAGGGGAGCGAGAAACGAGCAGTACTTC	CAWSPGRGARNEQYF
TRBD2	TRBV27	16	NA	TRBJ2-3	TGTGCCAGCAGTTCGATAGCGGGAGGGGGTGTTTATACGCAGTATTTT	CASSSIAGGGVYTQYF
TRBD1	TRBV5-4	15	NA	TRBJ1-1	TGTGCCAGTAGCCGGGTGGGACAGATGAACACTGAAGCTTTCTTT	CASSRVGQMNTEAFF
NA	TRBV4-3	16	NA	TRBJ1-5	TGCGCCAGCAGCCAAGAGGTGGCGGGCGCTAATCAGCCCCAGCATTTT	CASSQEVAGANQPQHF
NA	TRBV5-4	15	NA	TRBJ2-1	TGTGCCAGCAGCTTTAGGAGACAGACTTACAATGAGCAGTTCTTC	CASSFRRQTYNEQFF
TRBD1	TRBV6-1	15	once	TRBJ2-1	TGTGCCAGCAGTTCTTCCCCGACAGGGGACAATGAGCAGTTCTTC	CASSSSPTGDNEQFF